The source of this T cell receptor beta chain is a study of spatial heterogeneity in lung cancer. Across the study: Every unique TCR and UMI combination, on average, appeared more than ten times in raw reads.

The ends were cut back, 0 bases at V and 4 bases at J, with 1 base in the middle. Per the germline V gene, CDR1 is MNHNY and CDR2 is SVGAGI (reference sequence). The CDR3 is 12 residues long. Sample time point: sample taken at primary tumor resection. The donor population consisted of roughly 70 patients with untreated, early-stage non-small cell lung cancer. From tumor, nontumor lung or frozen PBMC, whole RNA was taken unsorted for sequencing. This clonotype was picked up many times. Unique molecular identifiers tagged every individual TCR cDNA molecule. TCRdb ran MiXCR on the 5' RACE reads and lists one entry per CDR3 protein. The data show approximately 52,000 distinct CDR3 sequences, less than 6% seen once.

Material: PBMCs, obtained at surgery. The chain has TRBV6-6 and TRBJ2-1; D unresolved. This sequence was found in a male donor with early-stage non-small cell lung cancer. CDR3 sequence: CASSYSYNEQFF. CDR3 bases: TGTGCCAGCAGTTACTCTTACAATGAGCAGTTCTTC.